Below, 15 T cell receptor beta chains from the same sample are listed, as sequenced in a study of control samples from healthy donors and cancer patients. Sequenced by immunoSEQ multiplex PCR; TCRdb stores in-frame clones only, minus some. The data contain around 77,000 clones, almost 95% of them singletons. Material: blood. The receptors come from a woman aged 60-75 years in good health.

The gene calls are TRBV28 and TRBJ1-5; D gene uncertain. V lost 2 bases and J 5 bases, leaving 13 bases between the germline ends. The CDR3 contains 15 residues. From germline, CDR1 is MDHEN and CDR2 SYDVKM. CDR3 DNA sequence: TGTGCCAGCAGTTTAATCATAGGGAACGATCAGCCCCAGCATTTT. Its protein is CASSLIIGNDQPQHF.

J is TRBJ1-1 and V is TRBV27; 8 nucleotides agree with TRBD1. Germline CDR1 and CDR2: MNHEY and SMNVEV (reference sequence). The CDR3 length is 15 residues. The ends lost 8 bases at V and 0 bases at J; junction bases unmatched: 8. The CDR3 here is CASSRGLQMNTEAFF. Here the CDR3 DNA reads TGTGCCAGCTCCAGGGGGCTACAGATGAACACTGAAGCTTTCTTT.

The chain recombines TRBV28 with TRBJ2-4; weak D call: TRBD1 (6 bases). Trimming took 7 bases from V and 0 from J, leaving 16 bases between them. This CDR3 region has 16 residues. From germline, CDR1 is MDHEN and CDR2 SYDVKM. In nucleotides, the CDR3 is TGTGCCAGCACAAAGTGGCAGGGGTTAGCCAAAAACATTCAGTACTTC. This codes for CASTKWQGLAKNIQYF.

The chain uses TRBV30 and TRBJ2-1; 14 positions match TRBD2. The V and J ends lost 3 bases and 9 bases, in that order; junction bases with no gene match: 4. CDR3 length: 14 amino acids. Germline V gene lookup returns CDR1 GTSNPN and CDR2 SVGIG (reference sequence). This CDR3 reads CAWRGLAGESEQFF. In DNA form, the CDR3 reads TGTGCCTGGAGGGGACTAGCGGGAGAATCTGAGCAGTTCTTC. Full variable domain (outside the CDR3, taken from reference TRBV30 and TRBJ2-1): SQTIHQWPATLVQPVGSPLSLECTVEGTSNPNLYWYRQAAGRGLQLLFYSVGIGQISSEVPQNLSASRPQDRQFILSSKKLLLSDSGFYLCAWRGLAGESEQFFGPGTRLTVL.

The V call is TRBV18, the J call TRBJ1-6, with D perhaps matching TRBD1 (5 bases). The ends were cut back, 2 bases at V and 6 bases at J, with 5 bases in the middle. The germline CDR1 and CDR2 sequences are KGHSH and LQKENI. The CDR3 is 13 residues long. The CDR3 sequence: CASSPGGNSPLHF. In DNA, the CDR3 is TGTGCCAGCTCACCAGGGGGTAATTCACCCCTCCACTTT.

This sequence joins TRBV18 and TRBJ2-3; 8 positions agree with TRBD1. Unmatched junction bases numbered 7, after V lost 4 bases and J lost 7 bases. This CDR3 comprises 14 residues. In germline, CDR1 is KGHSH, CDR2 LQKENI. CDR3 region: CASSLGTGGNTQYF. The CDR3 DNA is TGTGCCAGCTCACTCGGGACAGGAGGAAATACGCAGTATTTT. Complete variable domain (other parts from reference TRBV18 and TRBJ2-3): NAGVMQNPRHLVRRRGQEARLRCSPMKGHSHVYWYRQLPEEGLKFMVYLQKENIIDESGMPKERFSAEFPKEGPSILRIQQVVRGDSAAYFCASSLGTGGNTQYFGPGTRLTVL.

DNA of the CDR3: TGCGCCAGCAGCCCGGGGACGGGTGAGCAGTTCTTC. Its protein product is CASSPGTGEQFF. The chain recombines TRBV5-1 with TRBJ2-1; TRBD1 or TRBD2 may be the D gene (5 bases each). CDR3 length: 12 residues. Deletions cut 4 bases from V and 9 bases from J, with 11 bases between. The germline V gene has CDR1 SGHRS and CDR2 YFSETQ.

DNA of the CDR3: TGTGCCAGCTCACCAGTTACGGTCGAGGAGACCCAGTACTTC. Protein: CASSPVTVEETQYF. This chain connects TRBV18 to TRBJ2-5, with D hard to call. Germline-derived CDR1 and CDR2 are KGHSH and LQKENI. CDR3 length: 14 residues. V was clipped by 2 bases and J by 5 bases, with 12 bases between them.

This clone occurred a few times. The V call is TRBV27, the J call TRBJ2-2, with D uncertain. CDR3 length: 14 amino acids. The V gene's germline CDR1 is MNHEY and CDR2 SMNVEV (reference sequence). V gave up 1 base and J gave up 6 bases, with 9 bases separating them. CDR3 nucleotides: TGTGCCAGCAGTTTATATAAGGGCGCCGGGGAGCTGTTTTTT. Its protein product is CASSLYKGAGELFF.

This chain links TRBV5-1 with TRBJ1-1, with 9 bases aligning to TRBD1. Germline CDR1 and CDR2: SGHRS and YFSETQ. Trimming at V came to 4 bases and at J to 9 bases, leaving 10 bases not matched to a gene. The CDR3 contains 14 residues. The CDR3 loop reads CASSLRRTGGKAFF. The CDR3 DNA reads TGCGCCAGCAGCCTTAGACGCACAGGGGGCAAAGCTTTCTTT.

The rearrangement uses TRBV18 and TRBJ1-1; 7 bases match TRBD1. The CDR3 contains 14 residues. With V trimmed by 0 bases and J by 10 bases, 8 bases remained unmatched. Germline CDR1 is KGHSH and CDR2 is LQKENI. The CDR3: CASSPPVTGSRAFF. In DNA form, the CDR3 reads TGTGCCAGCTCACCACCAGTGACAGGGAGTAGAGCTTTCTTT.

This chain connects TRBV30 to TRBJ2-7; the D gene is possibly TRBD1 (6 bases). Trimming left V 2 bases short and J 6 bases short, with 14 bases between. Germline V CDR1 and CDR2: GTSNPN, SVGIG (reference sequence). The length of the CDR3 is 13 residues. CDR3 DNA: TGTGCCTGGAGTACCGCTCCCAGGGGCGAGCAGTACTTC. This codes for CAWSTAPRGEQYF.

The gene calls are TRBV5-4 and TRBJ2-2; a possible D gene is TRBD2 (5 bases). This CDR3 has 15 residues. Germline V gene data show CDR1 as SGHNT and CDR2 as YYREEE (reference sequence). Trimming pared 4 bases from V and 4 bases from J, leaving 14 bases between. CDR3 in amino acids: CASSPQLGATGELFF. The CDR3 DNA follows: TGTGCCAGCAGCCCCCAACTAGGAGCCACCGGGGAGCTGTTTTTT.

This clone was seen only once. V and J are TRBV30 and TRBJ1-6; 8 bases fit TRBD1. V dropped 2 bases and J dropped 0; count of bases not matched to a gene: 0. The CDR3 has 15 amino acids. Germline assignment: CDR1 GTSNPN and CDR2 SVGIG (reference sequence). The CDR3 DNA reads as TGTGCCTGGAGTACAGGGGGCTCCTATAATTCACCCCTCCACTTT. It codes for CAWSTGGSYNSPLHF.

For the CDR3, the DNA is TGTGCCAGCAGTTTGCGCGTCGAGGGAGAAGCTTTCTTT. It codes for CASSLRVEGEAFF. V usage is TRBV6-2 or TRBV6-3 and J usage is TRBJ1-1, with D unclear. Germline V CDR1 and CDR2: MNHEY, SVGEGT. The CDR3 is 13 amino acids. V was shortened by 4 bases and J by 8 bases, with 14 bases between the two germline ends.